Below are 10 T cell receptor beta chains sequenced from a single sample in a study of shared clonotypes between healthy human individuals. Profiled with immunoSEQ multiplex PCR; TCRdb holds only in-frame clones, not every one. The data hold about 2.3 million clones, with more than 80% observed a single time. Sequenced input: naive CD4+ T cells from PBMCs. Sample subset: CD45RA+ positively selected. Every receptor here comes from a man aged 18 to 35 in good health. Some clones in this sample may be carry-over from other donors' samples.

The sample holds one count of this clone. This rearrangement joins TRBV11-2 to TRBJ2-2, with TRBD2 matching 9 bases. The CDR3 runs 17 residues. V gave up 3 bases and J gave up 2 bases; unmatched junction bases: 7. The germline CDR1 and CDR2 sequences are SGHAT and FQNNGV. CDR3: CASSLRSGSKNTGELFF. The CDR3 DNA follows: TGTGCCAGCAGCTTGCGTAGCGGGAGTAAAAACACCGGGGAGCTGTTTTTT. Drawing the rest from reference TRBV11-2 and TRBJ2-2, the complete variable domain is EAGVAQSPRYKIIEKRQSVAFWCNPISGHATLYWYQQILGQGPKLLIQFQNNGVVDDSQLPKDRFSAERLKGVDSTLKIQPAKLEDSAVYLCASSLRSGSKNTGELFFGEGSRLTVL.

The chain recombines TRBV28 with TRBJ2-7; D remains ambiguous. Trimming removed 7 bases at V and 2 bases at J, with 12 bases between. CDR1 is MDHEN and CDR2 is SYDVKM in the germline V gene. This CDR3 has 13 amino acids. The CDR3 protein is CASTPPLTYEQYF. DNA for the CDR3: TGTGCCAGCACCCCCCCTTTAACCTACGAGCAGTACTTC.

The J gene is TRBJ1-2, the V gene TRBV7-9; 7 bases align to TRBD1. The trim removed 5 bases at V and 4 bases at J, leaving 10 bases unmatched. There are 15 residues in the CDR3. The germline V gene has CDR1 SEHNR and CDR2 FQNEAQ (reference sequence). The CDR3 DNA follows: TGTGCCAGCAGCACAGAAGGGGGCACAGGCTATGGCTACACCTTC. Protein sequence: CASSTEGGTGYGYTF.

The chain couples TRBV29-1 to TRBJ2-3, with D possibly called TRBD1 or TRBD2 (5 bases each). The V end was cut by 6 bases, the J end by 2 bases, with 12 bases between. The CDR3 runs 13 residues. Germline CDR1 SQVTM, CDR2 ANQGSEA. The CDR3 DNA reads as TGCAGCGTCCTGGGGGAGAACACAGATACGCAGTATTTT. Translation: CSVLGENTDTQYF.

The chain joins TRBV9 to TRBJ2-7; 13 bases map to TRBD2. The germline CDR1 and CDR2 sequences are SGDLS and YYNGEE. The CDR3 spans 16 residues. Unmatched junction bases numbered 6, after V lost 4 bases and J lost 2 bases. In DNA form, the CDR3 reads TGTGCCAGCAGCACCGGACTAGCGGGAGATCCCTACGAGCAGTACTTC. Translating gives CASSTGLAGDPYEQYF. Combining the CDR3 with reference TRBV9 and TRBJ2-7 gives the whole variable domain DSGVTQTPKHLITATGQRVTLRCSPRSGDLSVYWYQQSLDQGLQFLIQYYNGEERAKGNILERFSAQQFPDLHSELNLSSLELGDSALYFCASSTGLAGDPYEQYFGPGTRLTVT.

As concerns this clone: This sample also contains other DNA sequences that code for the same CDR3. The gene calls are TRBV5-1 and TRBJ2-1, with unresolved D. The CDR3 totals 14 residues. V lost 0 bases and J lost 5, with 9 bases in between. CDR1 SGHRS and CDR2 YFSETQ come from the germline V gene. In DNA, the CDR3 is TGCGCCAGCAGCTTGGCCGTAGGGAACAATGAGCAGTTCTTC. Translating gives CASSLAVGNNEQFF.

The rearrangement links TRBV4-3 to TRBJ2-3; perhaps TRBD2 as D (7 bases). The CDR3 has 17 amino acids. V was trimmed by 4 bases and J by 2 bases, leaving 19 bases between them. Germline values: CDR1 LGHNA, CDR2 YSLEER. CDR3 amino acids: CASSLTGGGTYTDTQYF. The CDR3 region has the DNA TGCGCCAGCAGCCTCACGGGAGGCGGGACATACACAGATACGCAGTATTTT.

This clone was seen just once. J is TRBJ1-5 and V is TRBV5-6, with 9 bases lining up with TRBD1. Trimming took 2 bases from V and 7 from J; bases not matched to a gene: 4. Germline V gene data show CDR1 as SGHDT and CDR2 as YYEEEE. The CDR3 extends over 14 amino acids. In DNA, the CDR3 is TGTGCCAGCAGCTTAACAGGGGGCCGGCAGCCCCAGCATTTT. It encodes CASSLTGGRQPQHF.

The V call is TRBV11-2, the J call TRBJ2-1; D uncertain. Germline V gene lookup returns CDR1 SGHAT and CDR2 FQNNGV. The CDR3 contains 14 residues. With 6 bases removed from V and 4 bases from J, the gap between germline ends came to 13 bases. Here the CDR3 DNA reads TGTGCCAGCAGTATTGCGACCCCATACAATGAGCAGTTCTTC. This sequence encodes CASSIATPYNEQFF.

CDR3 DNA: TGTGCCAGCATTCCCCTCGGGGAACGGGGTGAAGCTTTCTTT. Translated, it gives CASIPLGERGEAFF. This chain links TRBV6-6 with TRBJ1-1; D unresolved. V lost 7 bases, J lost 7 bases, and 19 bases lay in between. The germline CDR1 and CDR2 sequences are MNHNY and SVGAGI (reference sequence). This CDR3 has 14 residues.